The 30 T cell receptor beta chains in this list originate from one sample, sequenced in a study of CD8 T cells in ankylosing spondylitis. No antigens are known for them. TCRdb re-called the 5' RACE reads with MiXCR, one entry per CDR3 protein. The data show 300,000 to 400,000 distinct CDR3 sequences, approximately 20% seen once. Regarding the study as a whole: For ankylosing spondylitis blood, a TCR beta motif of 7 or 8 highly homologous variants appeared characteristic.

Sequencing was done on a sample of blood, either unsorted or a sorted T cell fraction (not recorded which). Receptors originate from a male donor with ankylosing spondylitis.

This chain links TRBV6-5 with TRBJ2-1; TRBD1 matches 9 bases. The CDR3 extends over 15 amino acids. V trimming: 2 bases; J trimming: 5 bases; junction bases outside the gene matches: 4. Germline CDR1 MNHEY, CDR2 SVGAGI. The CDR3 protein is CASSYAGQGNNEQFF. DNA for the CDR3: TGTGCCAGCAGTTACGCGGGACAGGGTAACAATGAGCAGTTCTTC.

This clonotype was recorded a few times. V usage is TRBV5-1 and J usage is TRBJ2-5, with D possibly being TRBD1 (6 bases). Germline V gene sequence: CDR1 SGHRS, CDR2 YFSETQ. V lost 2 bases and J lost 1, with 12 bases in between. This CDR3 has 15 residues. CDR3 region: CASSLNTGPQETQYF. The CDR3 nucleotides are TGCGCCAGCAGCTTAAATACAGGGCCCCAAGAGACCCAGTACTTC.

This clonotype was counted only a few times. The V gene is TRBV12-3 or TRBV12-4, the J gene TRBJ2-7; D possibly corresponds to TRBD1 (6 bases). With 5 bases removed from V and 5 bases from J, the gap between germline ends came to 19 bases. The CDR3 is made up of 15 amino acids. Here the CDR3 reads CASSLRGGRVNEQYF. CDR3 coding DNA: TGTGCCAGCAGTCTCAGGGGTGGCAGGGTCAACGAGCAGTACTTC.

At least ten counts were recorded for this clonotype. The V call is TRBV12-3 or TRBV12-4, the J call TRBJ2-1; 9 nucleotides agree with TRBD2. CDR3 size: 13 residues. J was trimmed by 5 bases and V by 8 bases; bases with no gene match: 4. The CDR3 DNA is TGTGCCAGCCGGCGGGAGGGAAACAATGAGCAGTTCTTC. This codes for CASRREGNNEQFF.

This chain connects TRBV29-1 to TRBJ2-2; the match to TRBD2 covers 7 bases. Trimming took 7 bases from V and 3 from J; bases not matched to a gene: 11. Germline-derived CDR1 and CDR2 are SQVTM and ANQGSEA. The CDR3 covers 15 residues. The CDR3 DNA sequence: TGCAGCGGATTCGAAGAAAGCGGGGACACCGGGGAGCTGTTTTTT. It translates to CSGFEESGDTGELFF.

This clonotype was seen many times. The rearrangement links TRBV20-1 to TRBJ2-3; D perhaps matches TRBD2 (6 bases). Trimming pared 5 bases from V and 0 bases from J, leaving 12 bases between. Germline V lookup: CDR1 DFQATT, CDR2 SNEGSKA (reference sequence). CDR3 length: 14 residues. CDR3 residues: CSALLATSTDTQYF. As DNA, the CDR3 is TGCAGTGCTCTCCTAGCGACTAGCACAGATACGCAGTATTTT.

This clonotype was recorded many times. The chain couples TRBV7-9 to TRBJ2-2; D not resolved. Per germline, CDR1 SEHNR and CDR2 FQNEAQ (reference sequence). V was trimmed by 1 base and J by 4 bases, leaving 10 bases between them. The CDR3 covers 15 residues. The DNA for the CDR3 is TGTGCCAGCAGCTTAGAGGGTGTTGGCACCGGGGAGCTGTTTTTT. As protein: CASSLEGVGTGELFF.

This clonotype was counted at least ten times. V usage is TRBV10-3 and J usage is TRBJ1-1; D unresolved. Germline values: CDR1 ENHRY, CDR2 SYGVKD. Trimming took 4 bases from V and 0 from J, leaving 9 bases between them. This CDR3 is built from 14 residues. CDR3 sequence reads: CAISVLGMNTEAFF. In DNA form, the CDR3 reads TGTGCCATCAGTGTCCTGGGAATGAACACTGAAGCTTTCTTT.

The V gene is TRBV5-1, the J gene TRBJ1-3, with 7 bases lining up with TRBD1. Losses at the gene ends were 0 bases for V and 8 bases for J; bases not matched to a gene: 5. CDR1 SGHRS and CDR2 YFSETQ come from the germline V gene. CDR3 length: 14 amino acids. Here the CDR3 reads CASSLGQGHYTIYF. The CDR3 region has the DNA TGCGCCAGCAGCTTGGGACAGGGACATTACACCATATATTTT. Full variable domain (outside the CDR3, taken from reference TRBV5-1 and TRBJ1-3): KAGVTQTPRYLIKTRGQQVTLSCSPISGHRSVSWYQQTPGQGLQFLFEYFSETQRNKGNFPGRFSGRQFSNSRSEMNVSTLELGDSALYLCASSLGQGHYTIYFGEGSWLTVV.

This chain links TRBV14 with TRBJ2-1, with D hard to call. The V and J ends lost 6 bases and 6 bases respectively, with 18 bases between them. Germline V gene data show CDR1 as SGHDN and CDR2 as FVKESK. The CDR3 extends over 15 amino acids. For the CDR3, the DNA is TGTGCCAGCAGTACCCTGGTTGCTACAAGCAATGAGCAGTTCTTC. This gives the protein CASSTLVATSNEQFF.

J is TRBJ2-3 and V is TRBV7-3; 9 nucleotides line up with TRBD2. CDR3 length: 15 residues. Germline values: CDR1 SGHTA, CDR2 FQGTGA. V lost 3 bases to trimming and J lost 3 bases; unmatched junction nucleotides: 4. As DNA, the CDR3 is TGTGCCAGCAGCTTCGAGGGACTAGCAACAGATACGCAGTATTTT. Amino acid sequence: CASSFEGLATDTQYF.

V gene TRBV29-1 combines with J gene TRBJ1-5, with 10 bases that match TRBD1. Germline V lookup: CDR1 SQVTM, CDR2 ANQGSEA. The CDR3 covers 13 residues. Trimming cost V 6 bases and J 3 bases; bases outside gene matches: 2. CDR3 amino acids: CSVGTGDNQPQHF. The CDR3 region has the DNA TGCAGCGTCGGGACAGGGGACAATCAGCCCCAGCATTTT. The full variable domain, completed using reference TRBV29-1 and TRBJ1-5, is SAVISQKPSRDICQRGTSLTIQCQVDSQVTMMFWYRQQPGQSLTLIATANQGSEATYESGFVIDKFPISRPNLTFSTLTVSNMSPEDSSIYLCSVGTGDNQPQHFGDGTRLSIL.

In this sample, this clonotype turned up once. The chain employs TRBV20-1 and TRBJ2-1; D not resolved. The CDR3 loop spans 13 amino acids. Germline CDR1 reads DFQATT; CDR2 reads SNEGSKA (reference sequence). V lost 0 bases to trimming and J lost 10 bases, with 13 bases between them. CDR3 loop: CSARDPDMSEQFF. CDR3 nucleotides: TGCAGTGCTAGAGACCCTGACATGTCCGAGCAGTTCTTC.

The chain carries TRBV7-3 and TRBJ1-1, with 7 bases matching TRBD1. Germline V gene sequence: CDR1 SGHTA, CDR2 FQGTGA. The CDR3 is made up of 14 amino acids. V shed 6 bases, J shed 7 bases, and the junction held 11 bases outside the gene matches. The CDR3 region has the DNA TGTGCCAGCAGGGTCACAGGGGAGGTTGGTGAAGCTTTCTTT. It translates to CASRVTGEVGEAFF.

The CDR3 loop reads CASSLAAGEEETQYF. The CDR3 DNA follows: TGCGCCAGCAGCTTGGCAGCGGGAGAAGAAGAGACCCAGTACTTC. The chain recombines TRBV5-1 with TRBJ2-5; TRBD2 matches at 8 bases. The CDR3 loop spans 15 amino acids. V lost 0 bases and J lost 3; bases outside the gene matches: 4. Looked up from germline, CDR1 is SGHRS and CDR2 is YFSETQ.

The J gene is TRBJ2-7, the V gene TRBV9; perhaps TRBD2 as D (5 bases). The V gene lost 7 bases and the J gene lost 5 bases, with 16 bases spanning the gap. CDR3 length: 13 residues. Germline V gene lookup returns CDR1 SGDLS and CDR2 YYNGEE. The DNA of the CDR3 is TGTGCCAGCGCGAAATCGGGGAAGCACGAGCAGTACTTC. Protein: CASAKSGKHEQYF.

This clonotype was picked up many times. This chain links TRBV14 with TRBJ2-7; D is uncertain. Germline V gene lookup returns CDR1 SGHDN and CDR2 FVKESK. The CDR3 has 11 residues. Trimming removed 2 bases at V and 3 bases at J, with 2 bases between. DNA of the CDR3: TGTGCCAGCAGCCAATTCTACGAGCAGTACTTC. Its protein is CASSQFYEQYF.

This clonotype was seen a few times. The chain recombines TRBV12-3 or TRBV12-4 with TRBJ1-5; no clear D gene. With 3 bases removed from V and 5 bases from J, the gap between germline ends came to 11 bases. The length of the CDR3 is 14 residues. This chain's CDR3 is CASSFTSPDQPQHF. CDR3 sequence (DNA): TGTGCCAGCAGTTTCACCAGCCCCGATCAGCCCCAGCATTTT.

This clonotype has more than one count but fewer than ten. The gene calls are TRBV10-3 and TRBJ2-4; D is perhaps TRBD2 (5 bases). Germline V gene lookup returns CDR1 ENHRY and CDR2 SYGVKD. Trimming removed 10 bases from V and 8 bases from J, with 12 bases in between. There are 11 residues in the CDR3. The CDR3 region has the DNA TGTGCCACCAGAGAGGGAGACATTCAGTACTTC. Amino acid sequence: CATREGDIQYF.

The V and J genes are TRBV9 and TRBJ2-7; TRBD1 agrees at 7 bases. CDR3 size: 15 residues. Germline V gene sequence: CDR1 SGDLS, CDR2 YYNGEE. Trimming cost V 0 bases and J 2 bases; bases outside gene matches: 5. The DNA for the CDR3 is TGTGCCAGCAGCGTAGGTTCAGGGGGAACCTACGAGCAGTACTTC. Its translation is CASSVGSGGTYEQYF.

The V call is TRBV20-1, the J call TRBJ2-2, with D perhaps TRBD1 (6 bases). Germline values: CDR1 DFQATT, CDR2 SNEGSKA (reference sequence). V shed 0 bases and J shed 5 bases, with 10 bases lying between them. This CDR3 contains 14 residues. CDR3 nucleotide sequence: TGCAGTGCTAGAGATCTAAGGGGGACCGGGGAGCTGTTTTTT. The encoded protein is CSARDLRGTGELFF.

This clonotype was detected a few times. CDR3 region: CASSLGGQTSGDTQYF. The CDR3 DNA follows: TGCGCCAGCAGCTTGGGGGGACAGACTTCAGGTGATACGCAGTATTTT. The chain combines TRBV5-1 with TRBJ2-3; 7 bases are a match to TRBD1. The CDR3 runs 16 residues. The ends lost 0 bases at V and 6 bases at J; junction bases unmatched: 10. The germline V gene encodes CDR1 SGHRS and CDR2 YFSETQ.

This clonotype showed up just a few times. The genes are TRBV12-3 or TRBV12-4 and TRBJ2-5, with no clear D. Trimming removed 5 bases from V and 7 bases from J, with 14 bases in between. The CDR3 is 13 amino acids. This chain's CDR3 is CASSPTSPGTQYF. Written as DNA, the CDR3 is TGTGCCAGCAGTCCTACATCCCCGGGGACCCAGTACTTC.

V is TRBV7-8 and J is TRBJ2-5; TRBD1 aligns across 9 bases. CDR1 is SGHVS, CDR2 FQNEAQ, per germline. After removal of 5 bases from V and 5 bases from J, the junction contained 6 bases not matched to a gene. CDR3 length: 14 residues. In DNA form, the CDR3 reads TGTGCCAGCAGCAGTCGGACAGGGGCGGAGACCCAGTACTTC. Protein: CASSSRTGAETQYF. Complete variable domain (other parts from reference TRBV7-8 and TRBJ2-5): GAGVSQSPRYKVAKRGQDVALRCDPISGHVSLFWYQQALGQGPEFLTYFQNEAQLDKSGLPSDRFFAERPEGSVSTLKIQRTQQEDSAVYLCASSSRTGAETQYFGPGTRLLVL.

The V and J genes are TRBV28 and TRBJ2-3, with 7 bases matching TRBD2. V shed 5 bases, J shed 1 base, and the junction held 9 bases outside the gene matches. Germline CDR1 reads MDHEN; CDR2 reads SYDVKM. The CDR3 consists of 16 residues. CDR3: CASSPTLAGGTDTQYF. The CDR3 DNA reads TGTGCCAGCAGTCCCACTTTAGCGGGTGGCACAGATACGCAGTATTTT.

This clonotype was detected a few times. The chain links TRBV19 to TRBJ1-5, with TRBD1 as a possible D gene (6 bases). The CDR3 spans 13 residues. The germline V gene encodes CDR1 LNHDA and CDR2 SQIVND (reference sequence). V was shortened by 4 bases and J by 7 bases, with 11 bases between the two germline ends. CDR3 sequence: CASSTGTRQPQHF. The CDR3 region has the DNA TGTGCCAGTAGTACCGGGACACGGCAGCCCCAGCATTTT.

The chain uses TRBV20-1 and TRBJ1-1; D possibly corresponds to TRBD1 (6 bases). The CDR3 has 12 amino acids. CDR1 is DFQATT, CDR2 SNEGSKA, per germline (reference sequence). Trimming shortened V by 6 bases and J by 7 bases, and 15 bases separated the two germline ends. For the CDR3, the DNA is TGCAGTGCGAGGGGGGCGAAGGATGAAGCTTTCTTT. Translated, it gives CSARGAKDEAFF.

This clonotype was seen a few times. The gene calls are TRBV9 and TRBJ2-1; the match to TRBD2 covers 11 bases. The CDR3 is 18 amino acids. V trimming: 0 bases; J trimming: 2 bases; junction bases outside the gene matches: 7. Germline values: CDR1 SGDLS, CDR2 YYNGEE. CDR3 coding DNA: TGTGCCAGCAGCGTAGAGCCTACTAGCGGGAGTCCCTACAATGAGCAGTTCTTC. Translation gives CASSVEPTSGSPYNEQFF. Using reference TRBV9 and TRBJ2-1 for the parts outside the CDR3, the full variable domain is DSGVTQTPKHLITATGQRVTLRCSPRSGDLSVYWYQQSLDQGLQFLIQYYNGEERAKGNILERFSAQQFPDLHSELNLSSLELGDSALYFCASSVEPTSGSPYNEQFFGPGTRLTVL.

This clonotype was counted only a few times. The chain joins TRBV6-1 to TRBJ1-5, with a tentative D call TRBD1 (5 bases). The CDR3 runs to 13 residues. Germline CDR1 and CDR2: MNHNS and SASEGT. The ends were cut back, 7 bases at V and 4 bases at J, with 11 bases in the middle. As DNA, the CDR3 is TGTGCCAGCATGCCGGGACCGAATCAGCCCCAGCATTTT. This encodes CASMPGPNQPQHF.

V usage is TRBV12-3 or TRBV12-4 and J usage is TRBJ2-2, with D possibly TRBD2 on 6 matching bases. Trimming took off 7 bases at V and 4 bases at J, with 13 bases between the two ends. The CDR3 contains 14 residues. The CDR3 sequence: CASIKMGGTGELFF. In nucleotides, the CDR3 is TGTGCCAGCATTAAGATGGGAGGCACCGGGGAGCTGTTTTTT.